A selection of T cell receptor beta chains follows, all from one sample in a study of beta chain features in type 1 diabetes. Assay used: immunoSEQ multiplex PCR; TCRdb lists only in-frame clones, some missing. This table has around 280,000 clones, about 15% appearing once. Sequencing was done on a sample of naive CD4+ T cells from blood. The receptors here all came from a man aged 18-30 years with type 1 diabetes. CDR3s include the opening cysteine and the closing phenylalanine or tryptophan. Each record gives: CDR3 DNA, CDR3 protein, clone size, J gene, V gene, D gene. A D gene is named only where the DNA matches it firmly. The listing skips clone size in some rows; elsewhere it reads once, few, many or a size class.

CDR3nt: TGCAGCGTCCTCGGACTAGCGGGCTACGAGCAGTACTTC
CDR3aa: CSVLGLAGYEQYF
abundance: .
j_gene: TRBJ2-7
v_gene: TRBV29-1
d_gene: TRBD2

CDR3nt: TGTGCCTGGGACATTAGCGGGGTAGGCACAGATACGCAGTATTTT
CDR3aa: CAWDISGVGTDTQYF
abundance: .
j_gene: TRBJ2-3
v_gene: TRBV30
d_gene: TRBD2

CDR3nt: TGTGCCAGCAGATCGCCGAAGCGAGCTAGCACAGATACGCAGTATTTT
CDR3aa: CASRSPKRASTDTQYF
abundance: .
j_gene: TRBJ2-3
v_gene: TRBV6-6
d_gene: .

CDR3nt: TGCGCCAGCAGCTTGGAGCAGGGCTACAATGAGCAGTTCTTC
CDR3aa: CASSLEQGYNEQFF
abundance: .
j_gene: TRBJ2-1
v_gene: TRBV5-1
d_gene: .

CDR3nt: TGTGCCAGCATCCCGCGGGGGACCCGCTCACGGGCTGAAGCTTTCTTT
CDR3aa: CASIPRGTRSRAEAFF
abundance: .
j_gene: TRBJ1-1
v_gene: TRBV11-2
d_gene: .

CDR3nt: TGTGCCAGCAGTTTTCTCCTTCGGACAGGGCTTTTGGATGAGCAGTTCTTC
CDR3aa: CASSFLLRTGLLDEQFF
abundance: few
j_gene: TRBJ2-1
v_gene: TRBV27
d_gene: TRBD1

CDR3nt: TGCGCCAGCAGCCGAGAAACAGGGGGATCGAATAATTCACCCCTCCACTTT
CDR3aa: CASSRETGGSNNSPLHF
abundance: .
j_gene: TRBJ1-6
v_gene: TRBV4-3
d_gene: TRBD1

CDR3nt: TGCGCCAGCAGCTGGGGAATAGCGGGAAGCTCCTACAATGAGCAGTTCTTC
CDR3aa: CASSWGIAGSSYNEQFF
abundance: .
j_gene: TRBJ2-1
v_gene: TRBV5-1
d_gene: TRBD2

CDR3nt: TGTGCCAGCAGCTTCCTAGGACAGGGGGCTATCACCGGGGAGCTGTTTTTT
CDR3aa: CASSFLGQGAITGELFF
abundance: .
j_gene: TRBJ2-2
v_gene: TRBV5-4
d_gene: TRBD1

CDR3nt: TGTGCCAGCAGTTACGGAGGGGACTATGGCTACACCTTC
CDR3aa: CASSYGGDYGYTF
abundance: .
j_gene: TRBJ1-2
v_gene: TRBV6-5
d_gene: .

CDR3nt: TGTGCCTGGAGTCGACTAGCGAACCAAGAGACCCAGTACTTC
CDR3aa: CAWSRLANQETQYF
abundance: .
j_gene: TRBJ2-5
v_gene: TRBV30
d_gene: TRBD2

CDR3nt: TGTGCCACCAGCACATACAATGAGCAGTTCTTC
CDR3aa: CATSTYNEQFF
abundance: few
j_gene: TRBJ2-1
v_gene: TRBV15
d_gene: .

CDR3nt: TGTGCCAGTACCCCACTCGGCAGGACCTACAATGAGCAGTTCTTC
CDR3aa: CASTPLGRTYNEQFF
abundance: .
j_gene: TRBJ2-1
v_gene: TRBV19
d_gene: .

CDR3nt: TGTGCCAGCAGTGAGACAGGGTCCTACAATGAGCAGTTCTTC
CDR3aa: CASSETGSYNEQFF
abundance: .
j_gene: TRBJ2-1
v_gene: TRBV9
d_gene: TRBD1

CDR3nt: TGTGCCAGCAGTTACTCTGGGGACAGGGTCTACGAGCAGTACTTC
CDR3aa: CASSYSGDRVYEQYF
abundance: .
j_gene: TRBJ2-7
v_gene: TRBV6-6
d_gene: TRBD1

CDR3nt: TGCGCCAGCAGCCATAGCGGGGGGGCCTACGAGCAGTACTTC
CDR3aa: CASSHSGGAYEQYF
abundance: .
j_gene: TRBJ2-7
v_gene: TRBV4-3
d_gene: TRBD2

CDR3nt: TGCGCCAGCAGCTTGCTACCCTCGACTAGCGGGGGGGCTTATGGGGCCAACGTCCTGACTTTC
CDR3aa: CASSLLPSTSGGAYGANVLTF
abundance: .
j_gene: TRBJ2-6
v_gene: TRBV5-1
d_gene: TRBD2

CDR3nt: TGCAGCGTTGAAGACACAGGGGGGGATGAAAAACTGTTTTTT
CDR3aa: CSVEDTGGDEKLFF
abundance: .
j_gene: TRBJ1-4
v_gene: TRBV29-1
d_gene: TRBD1

CDR3nt: TGTGCCTGGAGTAGGCTAGCGGGGCGAAATGAGCAGTTCTTC
CDR3aa: CAWSRLAGRNEQFF
abundance: .
j_gene: TRBJ2-1
v_gene: TRBV30
d_gene: TRBD2

CDR3nt: TGTGCCAGCAGCATTCGTCGACAGGGAAATGAGCAGTTCTTC
CDR3aa: CASSIRRQGNEQFF
abundance: few
j_gene: TRBJ2-1
v_gene: TRBV11-2
d_gene: TRBD1

CDR3nt: TGTGCCAGCAGCTTGCTCCAGGGGGATGGCTACACCTTC
CDR3aa: CASSLLQGDGYTF
abundance: .
j_gene: TRBJ1-2
v_gene: TRBV5-4
d_gene: TRBD1

CDR3nt: TGTGCCAGCAGCCAAGATCCGCCGGGACAGATCTATAAGGATGAGCAGTTCTTC
CDR3aa: CASSQDPPGQIYKDEQFF
abundance: .
j_gene: TRBJ2-1
v_gene: TRBV4-2
d_gene: TRBD1

CDR3nt: TGTGCCAGTAGTGGAAACCTAGCGCGGTCAGATACGCAGTATTTT
CDR3aa: CASSGNLARSDTQYF
abundance: .
j_gene: TRBJ2-3
v_gene: TRBV19
d_gene: .

CDR3nt: TGTGCCAGCAGCTTATTGGGGGGGGCTTCGAACATTCAGTACTTC
CDR3aa: CASSLLGGASNIQYF
abundance: few
j_gene: TRBJ2-4
v_gene: TRBV7-2
d_gene: .

CDR3nt: TGTGCCAGCAGTGTCGGCGGGACTAGCGGGGGGGAGAACACCGGGGAGCTGTTTTTT
CDR3aa: CASSVGGTSGGENTGELFF
abundance: few
j_gene: TRBJ2-2
v_gene: TRBV28
d_gene: TRBD2

CDR3nt: TGTGCCAGCAGCCGGGACAGGTTGTCCGAGACCCAGTACTTC
CDR3aa: CASSRDRLSETQYF
abundance: few
j_gene: TRBJ2-5
v_gene: TRBV7-2
d_gene: TRBD1

CDR3nt: TGCGCCAGCAGCTTGGCGGGGAACAATGAGCAGTTCTTC
CDR3aa: CASSLAGNNEQFF
abundance: .
j_gene: TRBJ2-1
v_gene: TRBV5-1
d_gene: .

CDR3nt: TGTGCCAGTCGACGGGCGAGCCGGGATTCTGAAGCTTTCTTT
CDR3aa: CASRRASRDSEAFF
abundance: .
j_gene: TRBJ1-1
v_gene: TRBV5-4
d_gene: .

CDR3nt: TGTGCCTGGGGGTATGGGGGACAGAGTAACTATGGCTACACCTTC
CDR3aa: CAWGYGGQSNYGYTF
abundance: few
j_gene: TRBJ1-2
v_gene: TRBV30
d_gene: TRBD1

CDR3nt: TGTGCCAGCTCACCACCGACTAGTACAGATACGCAGTATTTT
CDR3aa: CASSPPTSTDTQYF
abundance: .
j_gene: TRBJ2-3
v_gene: TRBV18
d_gene: .

CDR3nt: TGTGCCAGCAGCTCCAGGGTCCCCTTCACAGATACGCAGTATTTT
CDR3aa: CASSSRVPFTDTQYF
abundance: .
j_gene: TRBJ2-3
v_gene: TRBV7-2
d_gene: .

CDR3nt: TGCGCCAGCAGCTTGGATCCGTCCTATAGCAATCAGCCCCAGCATTTT
CDR3aa: CASSLDPSYSNQPQHF
abundance: .
j_gene: TRBJ1-5
v_gene: TRBV5-1
d_gene: .

CDR3nt: TGCGCCAGCAGCCTGGAAGCGGGGGCAAGCACAGATACGCAGTATTTT
CDR3aa: CASSLEAGASTDTQYF
abundance: few
j_gene: TRBJ2-3
v_gene: TRBV5-1
d_gene: TRBD2

CDR3nt: TGTGCCTGGAGTGTAATAGCGGGGGCTTGGTACCAAGAGACCCAGTACTTC
CDR3aa: CAWSVIAGAWYQETQYF
abundance: few
j_gene: TRBJ2-5
v_gene: TRBV30
d_gene: TRBD2